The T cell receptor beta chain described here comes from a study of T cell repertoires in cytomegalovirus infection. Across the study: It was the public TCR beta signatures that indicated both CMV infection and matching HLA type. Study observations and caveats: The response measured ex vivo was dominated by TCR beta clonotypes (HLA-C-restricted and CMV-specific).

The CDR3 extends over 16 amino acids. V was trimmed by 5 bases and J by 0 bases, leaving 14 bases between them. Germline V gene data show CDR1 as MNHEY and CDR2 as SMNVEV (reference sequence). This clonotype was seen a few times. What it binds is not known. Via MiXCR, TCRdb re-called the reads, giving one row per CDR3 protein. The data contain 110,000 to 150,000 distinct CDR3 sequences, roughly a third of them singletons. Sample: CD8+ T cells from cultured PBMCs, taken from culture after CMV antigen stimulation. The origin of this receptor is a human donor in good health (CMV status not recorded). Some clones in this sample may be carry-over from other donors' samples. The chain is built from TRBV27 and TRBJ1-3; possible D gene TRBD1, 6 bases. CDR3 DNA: TGTGCCAGCAGTGACAGGAACCCAAACTCTGGAAACACCATATATTTT. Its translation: CASSDRNPNSGNTIYF.